The 9 T cell receptor beta chains listed next were all sequenced from one sample in a study of response to subunit inactivated influenza vaccine. TCRdb re-analysed the RT-PCR reads in MiXCR, keeping a single row per CDR3 protein. The repertoire holds approximately 700,000 distinct CDR3 sequences, with 15% to 19% as singletons. The input for sequencing was PBMCs from blood, taken about 12 days after vaccination. Receptors were obtained from a man between 50 and 59 years old who received an inactivated influenza vaccine.

This clonotype came up many times. V is TRBV6-5 and J is TRBJ2-1; D is unclear. The CDR3 is made up of 16 amino acids. V lost 0 bases and J lost 5, with 14 bases in between. From germline, CDR1 is MNHEY and CDR2 SVGAGI. The CDR3 sequence is CASSYSLGLGHNEQFF. As DNA, the CDR3 is TGTGCCAGCAGTTACTCCCTCGGGTTGGGCCACAATGAGCAGTTCTTC.

This clonotype turned up a few times. The chain uses TRBV19 and TRBJ2-3, with D perhaps being TRBD1 or TRBD2 (6 bases each). V lost 5 bases to trimming and J lost 2 bases, with 17 bases between them. The CDR3 consists of 16 residues. In germline, CDR1 is LNHDA, CDR2 SQIVND (reference sequence). CDR3 in amino acids: CASSPAGGRYTDTQYF. For the CDR3, the DNA is TGTGCCAGTAGTCCCGCCGGGGGCAGATACACAGATACGCAGTATTTT.

In this sample, this clonotype turned up a few times. The chain carries TRBV19 and TRBJ1-6; D uncertain. This CDR3 region has 13 residues. The germline V and J ends were trimmed by 4 bases and 8 bases, with 9 bases remaining between them. Germline V gene data show CDR1 as LNHDA and CDR2 as SQIVND (reference sequence). DNA of the CDR3: TGTGCCAGTAGTAGTCAGGAATATTCACCCCTCCACTTT. Translating gives CASSSQEYSPLHF.

This chain connects TRBV5-5 to TRBJ2-5, with 8 bases lining up with TRBD1. Germline values: CDR1 SGHKS, CDR2 YYEKEE (reference sequence). V was pared by 3 bases and J by 5 bases, with 12 bases of the junction left unmatched. The CDR3 covers 16 residues. CDR3 loop: CASSSAPGQEGETQYF. In nucleotides, the CDR3 is TGTGCCAGCAGCTCGGCCCCGGGACAGGAGGGGGAGACCCAGTACTTC.

The J gene is TRBJ2-2, the V gene TRBV29-1; D may match TRBD1 or TRBD2 (5 bases each). Looked up from germline, CDR1 is SQVTM and CDR2 is ANQGSEA. V was pared by 6 bases and J by 8 bases, with 16 bases between. The CDR3 totals 13 residues. The CDR3: CSVGERSSGELFF. For the CDR3, the DNA is TGCAGCGTGGGGGAGCGGTCGTCAGGGGAGCTGTTTTTT.

The chain combines TRBV6-1 with TRBJ1-6; D not resolved. This CDR3 has 15 amino acids. CDR1 is MNHNS and CDR2 is SASEGT in the germline V gene. The V end lost 7 bases, the J end lost 8 bases, and 18 bases lay between the germline ends. The CDR3 nucleotides are TGTGCCAGCACCGCGGAAGCAGCTCTCTATTCACCCCTCCACTTT. Residues: CASTAEAALYSPLHF.

This clonotype was detected a few times. The chain combines TRBV7-9 with TRBJ2-1; 7 nucleotides line up with TRBD2. CDR3 length equals 14 residues. Germline V lookup: CDR1 SEHNR, CDR2 FQNEAQ (reference sequence). J was trimmed by 7 bases and V by 3 bases; bases with no gene match: 6. This CDR3 reads CASSLGTTLNEQFF. CDR3 coding DNA: TGTGCCAGCAGCTTGGGGACTACCTTAAATGAGCAGTTCTTC.

The chain joins TRBV5-1 to TRBJ2-7; 14 nucleotides match TRBD2. The CDR3 covers 15 residues. Germline CDR1 SGHRS, CDR2 YFSETQ. The V gene end was trimmed by 2 bases and the J gene end by 6 bases; junction bases not matched to a gene: 4. CDR3 in amino acids: CASSLRTSGGSEQYF. CDR3 coding DNA: TGCGCCAGCAGCTTAAGGACTAGCGGGGGGAGCGAGCAGTACTTC.

V and J are TRBV7-2 and TRBJ2-4, with 8 bases lining up with TRBD2. The CDR3 has 16 amino acids. The germline V gene encodes CDR1 SGHTA and CDR2 FQGNSA. Germline trimming cut 0 bases from V and 1 base from J; bases unmatched to any gene: 2. The chain's CDR3 is CASSLAGGGAKNIQYF. CDR3 bases: TGTGCCAGCAGCTTAGCGGGCGGGGGGGCCAAAAACATTCAGTACTTC.